These T cell receptor beta chains were read from a single sample in a study of blood T cell repertoires in COVID-19. Some clones are missing from TCRdb's copy, which holds only in-frame ones; the method was immunoSEQ multiplex PCR. The sample lists 300,000 to 400,000 clones; around nine tenths were seen once. The sample consisted of PBMCs or T cells enriched from blood (not recorded which). The receptor set was obtained from a woman aged 25 to 39 who had been exposed to COVID-19. The conserved cysteine and the conserved F or W are not part of the CDR3 here. D genes are given only for firm matches.

V,D,CDR3
TRBV4-3,.,ASSLHGQYNSPLH
TRBV18,.,ASSPPSQNTEAF
TRBV10-3,TRBD1,AIRPGQGHTEAF
TRBV6-2/TRBV6-3,.,ASSLGRYEQY
TRBV7-3,TRBD1,ASSLEDRENYNEQF
TRBV6-1,.,ASSERQGGNEQF
TRBV19,.,ASSIRAGAAGYT
TRBV7-2,TRBD2,ASSLAGGQETQY
TRBV29-1,TRBD1,SVEQGADYGYT
TRBV6-6,.,ASNPGGAEGGNQPQH
TRBV5-1,.,ASSLLDGGMQY
TRBV4-1,.,ASSQDTEQPQH
TRBV6-6,.,ASSFLTGRRTGELF
TRBV29-1,TRBD1,SAKRRDRPYEQY
TRBV5-4,.,ASSLETVTPLH
TRBV3-1/TRBV3-2,.,ASSRVGQGFGNTIY
TRBV6-5,.,ASSYRGAQPQH
TRBV5-6,TRBD1,ASSLGPTGANEQF
TRBV7-3,TRBD1,ASSLGVRGPNTGELF
TRBV19,.,ASRPSLTYYQPQH
TRBV7-9,.,ASSPRTALQETQY
TRBV5-1,TRBD2,ASSFGLAGGADTQY
TRBV12-3/TRBV12-4,.,ASRGGTGETQY
TRBV3-1/TRBV3-2,TRBD1,ASSLLTGGTEAF
TRBV4-2,.,ASSHQAGDYGYT
TRBV25-1,.,ASSRTANTGELF
TRBV18,.,ASSPKGIGNQPQH
TRBV19,TRBD1,ASSVGQGSNSPLH
TRBV7-9,.,ASRPTGSNTEAF
TRBV11-2,.,ASSLAPPGLTNEKLF
TRBV5-1,TRBD1,ASSRPGGTGSFNGYT
TRBV4-3,.,ASSQGATGGSEAF
TRBV7-3,TRBD1,ASSTTGTTDTQY
TRBV6-2/TRBV6-3,.,ASSYAGTYEQY
TRBV3-1/TRBV3-2,TRBD2,ASSLTSGGANEQF
TRBV5-5,.,ASSLPGAYEQY
TRBV5-1,.,ASSATGVLKAVEQY
TRBV11-3,TRBD1,ASSKGQGTSLGANVLT
TRBV5-1,TRBD1,ASSRRDRFLKPQH
TRBV7-3,TRBD2,ASSLSGGATETQY
TRBV6-5,TRBD2,ASSYVGGWDNEQF